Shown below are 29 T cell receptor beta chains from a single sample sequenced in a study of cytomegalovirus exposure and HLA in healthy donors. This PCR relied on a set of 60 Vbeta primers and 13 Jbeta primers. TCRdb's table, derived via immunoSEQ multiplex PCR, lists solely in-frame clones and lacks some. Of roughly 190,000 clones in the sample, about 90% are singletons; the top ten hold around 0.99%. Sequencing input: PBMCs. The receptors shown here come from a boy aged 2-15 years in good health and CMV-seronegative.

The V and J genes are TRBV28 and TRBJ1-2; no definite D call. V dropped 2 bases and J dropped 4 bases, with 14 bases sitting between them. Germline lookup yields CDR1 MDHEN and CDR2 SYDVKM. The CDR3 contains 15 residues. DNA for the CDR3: TGTGCCAGCAGTTTAGTCCCAGCCGAGGCCTATGGCTACACCTTC. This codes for CASSLVPAEAYGYTF.

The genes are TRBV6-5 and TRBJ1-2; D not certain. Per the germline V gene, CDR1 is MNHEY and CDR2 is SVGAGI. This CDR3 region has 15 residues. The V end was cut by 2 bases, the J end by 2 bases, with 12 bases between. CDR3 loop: CASSYLRGGNYGYTF. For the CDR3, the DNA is TGTGCCAGCAGTTACCTTCGGGGAGGGAACTATGGCTACACCTTC.

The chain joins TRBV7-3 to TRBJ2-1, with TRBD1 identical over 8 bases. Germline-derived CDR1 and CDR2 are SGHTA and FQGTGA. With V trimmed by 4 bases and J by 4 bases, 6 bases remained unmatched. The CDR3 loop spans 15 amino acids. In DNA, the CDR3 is TGTGCCAGCAGCTCGGACAGGGTAGGGTACAATGAGCAGTTCTTC. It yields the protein CASSSDRVGYNEQFF.

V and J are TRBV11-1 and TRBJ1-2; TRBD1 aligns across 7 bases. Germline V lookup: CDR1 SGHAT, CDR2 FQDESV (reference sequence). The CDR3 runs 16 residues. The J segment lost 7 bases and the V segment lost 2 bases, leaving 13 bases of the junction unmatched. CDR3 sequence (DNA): TGTGCCAGCAGCTTAAGGAGGGGGCGAGACACGGGTGGCTACACCTTC. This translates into CASSLRRGRDTGGYTF. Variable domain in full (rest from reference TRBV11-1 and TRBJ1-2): EAEVAQSPRYKITEKSQAVAFWCDPISGHATLYWYRQILGQGPELLVQFQDESVVDDSQLPKDRFSAERLKGVDSTLKIQPAELGDSAMYLCASSLRRGRDTGGYTFGSGTRLTVV.

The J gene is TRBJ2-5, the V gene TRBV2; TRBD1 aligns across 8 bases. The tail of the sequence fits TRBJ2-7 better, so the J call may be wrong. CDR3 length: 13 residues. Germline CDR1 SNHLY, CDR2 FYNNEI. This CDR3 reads CATLDRVRYEQYF. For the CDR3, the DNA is TGTGCCACTCTGGACAGGGTGAGATACGAGCAGTACTTC.

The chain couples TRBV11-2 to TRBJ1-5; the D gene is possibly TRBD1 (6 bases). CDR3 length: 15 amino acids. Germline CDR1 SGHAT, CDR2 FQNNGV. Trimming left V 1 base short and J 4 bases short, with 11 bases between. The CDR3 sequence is CASSLVTGWNQPQHF. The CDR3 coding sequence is TGTGCCAGCAGCTTAGTGACAGGTTGGAATCAGCCCCAGCATTTT.

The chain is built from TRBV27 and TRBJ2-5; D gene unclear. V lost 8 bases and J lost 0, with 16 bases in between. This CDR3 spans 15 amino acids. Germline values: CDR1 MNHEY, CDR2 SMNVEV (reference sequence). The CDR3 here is CASGPPRQNQETQYF. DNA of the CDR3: TGTGCCAGCGGCCCCCCGCGGCAGAACCAAGAGACCCAGTACTTC.

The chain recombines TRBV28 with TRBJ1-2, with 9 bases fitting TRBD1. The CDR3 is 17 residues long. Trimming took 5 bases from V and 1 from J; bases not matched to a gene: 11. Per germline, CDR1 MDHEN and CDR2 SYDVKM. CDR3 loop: CASSPTGQGLLNYGYTF. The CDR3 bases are TGTGCCAGCAGTCCAACGGGACAGGGCCTGCTTAACTATGGCTACACCTTC.

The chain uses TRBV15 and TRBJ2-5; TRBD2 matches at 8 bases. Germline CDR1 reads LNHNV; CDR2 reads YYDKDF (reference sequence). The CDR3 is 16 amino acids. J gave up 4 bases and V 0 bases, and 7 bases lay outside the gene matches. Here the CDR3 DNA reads TGTGCCACCAGCAGAGATTACGGGAGGGTGGGAGAGACCCAGTACTTC. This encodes CATSRDYGRVGETQYF.

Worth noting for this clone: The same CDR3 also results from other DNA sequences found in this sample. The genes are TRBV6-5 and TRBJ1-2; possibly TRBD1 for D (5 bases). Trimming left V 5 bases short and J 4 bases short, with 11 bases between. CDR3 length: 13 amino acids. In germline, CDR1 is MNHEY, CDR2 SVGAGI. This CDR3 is CASSTGGGYGYTF. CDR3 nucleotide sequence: TGTGCCAGCAGTACGGGGGGTGGCTATGGCTACACCTTC.

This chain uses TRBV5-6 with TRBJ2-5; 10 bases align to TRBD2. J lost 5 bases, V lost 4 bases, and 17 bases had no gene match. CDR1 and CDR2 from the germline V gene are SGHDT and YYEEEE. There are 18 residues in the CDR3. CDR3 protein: CASSPAVPSGGVRETQYF. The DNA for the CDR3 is TGTGCCAGCAGCCCCGCGGTCCCCAGCGGGGGGGTCCGGGAGACCCAGTACTTC.

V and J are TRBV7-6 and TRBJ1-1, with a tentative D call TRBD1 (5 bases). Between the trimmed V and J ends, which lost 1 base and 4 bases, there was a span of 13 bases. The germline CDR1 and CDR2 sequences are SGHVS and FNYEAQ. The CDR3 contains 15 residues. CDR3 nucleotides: TGTGCCAGCAGCTTAGTTAGTCTGGGGGGCACTGAAGCTTTCTTT. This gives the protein CASSLVSLGGTEAFF.

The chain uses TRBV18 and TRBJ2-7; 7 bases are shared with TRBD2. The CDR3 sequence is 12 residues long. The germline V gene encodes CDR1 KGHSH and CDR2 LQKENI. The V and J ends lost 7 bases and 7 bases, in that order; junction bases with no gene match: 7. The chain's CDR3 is CASLAGEGEQYF. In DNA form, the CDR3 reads TGTGCCAGCTTGGCGGGAGAAGGGGAGCAGTACTTC.

The CDR3 reads CASSISGDNSVNTEAFF. DNA for the CDR3: TGTGCCAGCAGTATATCAGGGGATAATTCGGTGAACACTGAAGCTTTCTTT. The chain is built from TRBV5-4 and TRBJ1-1; weak D call: TRBD1 (6 bases). CDR3 size: 17 residues. Germline lookup yields CDR1 SGHNT and CDR2 YYREEE (reference sequence). V lost 5 bases and J 0 bases, leaving 20 bases between the germline ends.

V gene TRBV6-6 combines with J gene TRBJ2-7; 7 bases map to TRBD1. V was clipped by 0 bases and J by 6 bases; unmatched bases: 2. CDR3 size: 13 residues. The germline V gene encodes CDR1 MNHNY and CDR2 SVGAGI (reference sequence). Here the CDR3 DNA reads TGTGCCAGCAGTTACTCACAGGGGAGCGAGCAGTACTTC. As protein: CASSYSQGSEQYF.

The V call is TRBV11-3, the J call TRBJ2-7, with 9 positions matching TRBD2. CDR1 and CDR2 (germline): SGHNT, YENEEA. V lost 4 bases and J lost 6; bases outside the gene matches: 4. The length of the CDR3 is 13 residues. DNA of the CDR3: TGTGCCAGCAGCTCCAGCGGGAGGTTCGAGCAGTACTTC. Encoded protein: CASSSSGRFEQYF.

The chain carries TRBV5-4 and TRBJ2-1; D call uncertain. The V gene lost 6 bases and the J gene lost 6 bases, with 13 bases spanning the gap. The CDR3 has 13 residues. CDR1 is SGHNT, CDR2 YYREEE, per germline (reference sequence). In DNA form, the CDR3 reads TGTGCCAGCACCACCGTCGGGTTCAATGAGCAGTTCTTC. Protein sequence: CASTTVGFNEQFF.

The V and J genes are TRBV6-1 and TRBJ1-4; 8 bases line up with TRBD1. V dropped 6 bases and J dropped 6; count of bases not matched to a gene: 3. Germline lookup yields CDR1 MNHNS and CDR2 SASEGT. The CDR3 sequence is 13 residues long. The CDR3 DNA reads TGTGCCAGCAGCGGACAGGGAGATGAAAAACTGTTTTTT. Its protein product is CASSGQGDEKLFF.

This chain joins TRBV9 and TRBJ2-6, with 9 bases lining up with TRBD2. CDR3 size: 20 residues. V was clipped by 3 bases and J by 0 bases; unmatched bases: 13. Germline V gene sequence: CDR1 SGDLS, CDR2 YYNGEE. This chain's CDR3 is CASSETTSGRLSSGANVLTF. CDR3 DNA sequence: TGTGCCAGCAGCGAAACGACTAGCGGTCGTCTGAGCTCTGGGGCCAACGTCCTGACTTTC.

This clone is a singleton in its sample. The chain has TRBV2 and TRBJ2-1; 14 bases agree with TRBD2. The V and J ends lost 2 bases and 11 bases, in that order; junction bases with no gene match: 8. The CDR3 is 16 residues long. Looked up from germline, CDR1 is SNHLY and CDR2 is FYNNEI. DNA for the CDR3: TGTGCCAGCAGTGAAACTGTTAGACTAGCGGGGGGGCAGCAGTTCTTC. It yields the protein CASSETVRLAGGQQFF.

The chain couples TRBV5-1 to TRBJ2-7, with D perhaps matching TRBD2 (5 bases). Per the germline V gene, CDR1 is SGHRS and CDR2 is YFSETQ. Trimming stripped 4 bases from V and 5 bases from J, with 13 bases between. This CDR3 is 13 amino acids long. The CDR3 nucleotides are TGCGCCAGCAGCGTTAGACTACCAGACGAGCAGTACTTC. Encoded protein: CASSVRLPDEQYF.

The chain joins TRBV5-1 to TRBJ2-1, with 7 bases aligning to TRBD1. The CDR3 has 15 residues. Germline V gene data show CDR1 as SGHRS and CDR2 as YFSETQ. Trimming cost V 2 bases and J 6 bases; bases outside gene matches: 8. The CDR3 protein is CASSFGQVTTNEQFF. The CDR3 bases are TGCGCCAGCAGCTTCGGACAGGTAACTACCAATGAGCAGTTCTTC. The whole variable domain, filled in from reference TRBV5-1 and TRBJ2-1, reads KAGVTQTPRYLIKTRGQQVTLSCSPISGHRSVSWYQQTPGQGLQFLFEYFSETQRNKGNFPGRFSGRQFSNSRSEMNVSTLELGDSALYLCASSFGQVTTNEQFFGPGTRLTVL.

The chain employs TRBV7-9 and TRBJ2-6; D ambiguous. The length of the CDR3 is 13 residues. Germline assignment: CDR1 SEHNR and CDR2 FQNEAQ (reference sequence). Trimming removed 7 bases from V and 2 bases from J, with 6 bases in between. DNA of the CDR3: TGTGCCAGCACCCTTACTGGGGCCAACGTCCTGACTTTC. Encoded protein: CASTLTGANVLTF.

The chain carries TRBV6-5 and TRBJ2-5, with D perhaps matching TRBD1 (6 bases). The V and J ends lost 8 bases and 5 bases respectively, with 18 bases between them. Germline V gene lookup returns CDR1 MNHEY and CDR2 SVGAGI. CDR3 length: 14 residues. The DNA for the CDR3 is TGTGCCAGCTCCGACCGCAGGGGCCACGAGACCCAGTACTTC. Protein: CASSDRRGHETQYF.

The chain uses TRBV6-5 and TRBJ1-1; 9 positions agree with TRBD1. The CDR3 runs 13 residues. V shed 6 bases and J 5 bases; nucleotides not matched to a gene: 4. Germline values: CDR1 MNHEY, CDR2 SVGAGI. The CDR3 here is CASRGQGSTEAFF. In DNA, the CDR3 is TGTGCCAGCAGAGGACAGGGGAGTACTGAAGCTTTCTTT.

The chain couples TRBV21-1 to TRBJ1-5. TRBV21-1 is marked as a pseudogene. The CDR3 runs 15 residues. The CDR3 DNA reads TGTGCCAGCAGCGCCCGCCGTGGAGGGAATCAGCCCCAGCATTTT. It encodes CASSARRGGNQPQHF.

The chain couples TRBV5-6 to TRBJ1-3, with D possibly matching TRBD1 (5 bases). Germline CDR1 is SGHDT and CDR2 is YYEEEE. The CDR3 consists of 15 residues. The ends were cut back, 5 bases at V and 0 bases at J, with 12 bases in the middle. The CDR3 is CASSPGGFSGNTIYF. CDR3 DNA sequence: TGTGCCAGCAGTCCCGGGGGGTTCTCTGGAAACACCATATATTTT.

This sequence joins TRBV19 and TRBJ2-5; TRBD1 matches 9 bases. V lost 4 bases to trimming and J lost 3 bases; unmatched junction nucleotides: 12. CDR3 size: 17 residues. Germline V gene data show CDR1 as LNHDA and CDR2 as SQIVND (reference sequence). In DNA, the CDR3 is TGTGCCAGTAGTAAAAACAGGGGGCGTAAGGGGGAAGAGACCCAGTACTTC. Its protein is CASSKNRGRKGEETQYF.

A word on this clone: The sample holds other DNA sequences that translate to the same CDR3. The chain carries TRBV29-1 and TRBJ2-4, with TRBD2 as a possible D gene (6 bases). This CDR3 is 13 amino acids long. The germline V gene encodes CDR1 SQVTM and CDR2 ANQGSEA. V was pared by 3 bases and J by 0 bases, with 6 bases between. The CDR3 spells CSVEGLAKNIQYF. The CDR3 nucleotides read TGCAGCGTTGAGGGACTAGCCAAAAACATTCAGTACTTC.